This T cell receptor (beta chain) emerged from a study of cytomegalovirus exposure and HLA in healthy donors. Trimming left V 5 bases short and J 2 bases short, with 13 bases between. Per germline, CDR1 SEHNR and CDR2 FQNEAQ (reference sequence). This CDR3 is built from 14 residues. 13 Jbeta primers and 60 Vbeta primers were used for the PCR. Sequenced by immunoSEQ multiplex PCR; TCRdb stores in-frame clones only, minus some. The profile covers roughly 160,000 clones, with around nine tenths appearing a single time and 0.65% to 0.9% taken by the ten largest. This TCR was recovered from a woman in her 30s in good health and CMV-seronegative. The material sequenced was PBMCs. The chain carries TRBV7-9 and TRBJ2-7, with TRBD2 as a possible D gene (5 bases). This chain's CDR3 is CASSLQAATYEQYF. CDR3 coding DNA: TGTGCCAGCAGCCTACAAGCGGCTACCTACGAGCAGTACTTC. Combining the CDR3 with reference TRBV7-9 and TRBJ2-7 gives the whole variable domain DTGVSQNPRHKITKRGQNVTFRCDPISEHNRLYWYRQTLGQGPEFLTYFQNEAQLEKSRLLSDRFSAERPKGSFSTLEIQRTEQGDSAMYLCASSLQAATYEQYFGPGTRLTVT.